This T cell receptor beta chain was documented in a study of blood T cell repertoires in COVID-19. For the study at large: Some COVID-19 samples were acute and others convalescent; all came from the United States, Italy and Spain.

Each participant's cohort was designated according to participant-reported clinical history. This CDR3 comprises 15 residues. Germline trimming cut 4 bases from V and 7 bases from J; bases unmatched to any gene: 7. Germline V gene data show CDR1 as KGHDR and CDR2 as SFDVKD. Method: immunoSEQ multiplex PCR; TCRdb's copy keeps in-frame clones and lacks some. The sample carries some 290,000 clones, more than 90% recorded once. The chain uses TRBV24-1 and TRBJ1-4; TRBD1 matches at 8 bases. The sequenced sample consisted of PBMCs or T cells enriched from blood (not recorded which). The sequence came from a woman aged 25 to 39 who had been exposed to COVID-19. CDR3 nucleotide sequence: TGTGCCACCAGTGACGCAGGGGGCGCCGGTGAAAAACTGTTTTTT. Its protein is CATSDAGGAGEKLFF.